The TCR beta chain described here comes from a study of blood T cell repertoires in COVID-19. Clones were read by immunoSEQ multiplex PCR, and TCRdb kept only the in-frame ones, dropping some. The table includes around 160,000 clones, approximately 80% detected once. This TCR came from a human donor with acute or convalescent COVID-19. The donor label of this sample is uncertain. Sequenced: peripheral blood.

The CDR3 DNA reads as TGTGCCAGCAGAGCGACAGGGGGCGATTATGGCTACACCTTC. This encodes CASRATGGDYGYTF. The rearrangement links TRBV6-5 to TRBJ1-2; 10 nucleotides line up with TRBD1. Germline CDR1 and CDR2: MNHEY and SVGAGI. The CDR3 has 14 amino acids. Trimming at V came to 6 bases and at J to 5 bases, leaving 6 bases not matched to a gene.